The clone carrying this T cell receptor (beta chain) was seen once. Its cognate antigen is unknown. The data derive from a study of OX40 agonist ivuxolimab in advanced cancers. Study context: Of mixed ages from about 23 to 85 and averaging around 60 years, the group was approximately 80% male. In three patients, partial responses were observed, one with hepatocellular carcinoma and two with cutaneous melanoma. Study results and limitations: Blood T cells, both CD4+ and CD8+, expanded clonally by week 6 at 0.1 to 3.0 mg/kg. Clonal expansion was among the lowest in partial responders at 0.1-3.0 mg/kg, especially CD8+.

Looked up from germline, CDR1 is SGHTA and CDR2 is FQGNSA. Between the trimmed V and J ends, which lost 0 bases and 7 bases, there was a span of 11 bases. The CDR3 consists of 14 residues. Sequenced by immunoSEQ multiplex PCR; TCRdb stores in-frame clones only, minus some. The sample lists under 50,000 clones, roughly 90% occurring once. The chain employs TRBV7-2 and TRBJ2-3; possibly TRBD1 or TRBD2 for D (5 bases each). This clonotype was obtained from an adult with an advanced solid tumor such as melanoma, head and neck, liver or kidney cancer. Source: CD4+ or CD8+ T cells sorted from blood, taken in a trial of the OX40 agonist ivuxolimab. CDR3 DNA: TGTGCCAGCAGCTTAGCGGGAGCAGGGAATACGCAGTATTTT. Residues: CASSLAGAGNTQYF.